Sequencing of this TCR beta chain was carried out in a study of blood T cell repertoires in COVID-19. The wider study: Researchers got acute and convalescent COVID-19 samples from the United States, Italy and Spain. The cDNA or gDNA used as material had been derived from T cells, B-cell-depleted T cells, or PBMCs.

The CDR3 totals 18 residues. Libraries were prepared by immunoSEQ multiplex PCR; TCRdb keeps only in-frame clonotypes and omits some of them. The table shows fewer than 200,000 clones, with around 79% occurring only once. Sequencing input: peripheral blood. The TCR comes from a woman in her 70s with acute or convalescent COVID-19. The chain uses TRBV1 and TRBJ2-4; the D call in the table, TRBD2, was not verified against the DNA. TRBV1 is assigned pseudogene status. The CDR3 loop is CTSSQDRTGRAGKNIQYF. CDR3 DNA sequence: TGCACCAGCAGCCAAGATCGGACCGGGAGGGCCGGGAAAAACATTCAGTACTTC.